This passage covers 24 T cell receptor beta chains from one sample sequenced in a study of regulatory T cells in long-lasting Graves disease. Arm-PCR of CDR3 regions with iRepertoire HTBI primers generated TCR beta libraries. One entry per CDR3 protein, called by TCRdb with MiXCR from the multiplex PCR reads. Found here are 400,000 or so distinct CDR3 sequences, 23% of them singletons; the top ten hold 26%. Time point of the sample: persistent/refractory GD, antithyroid drugs over 5 years with positive TRAb. RNA isolated from PBMCs was used to make the TCR library. The sample consisted of peripheral blood mononuclear cells (PBMCs), taken when the disease was refractory, from a patient treated with antithyroid drugs. The origin of the receptors is a female donor with Graves disease.

V usage is TRBV9 and J usage is TRBJ2-2; D remains unclear. V was pared by 3 bases and J by 2 bases, with 14 bases between. The CDR3 runs 16 residues. CDR1 is SGDLS, CDR2 YYNGEE, per germline. CDR3 sequence: CASSGPSAHNTGELFF. The DNA of the CDR3 is TGTGCCAGCAGCGGTCCTTCAGCGCACAACACCGGGGAGCTGTTTTTT.

In its sample, this clonotype was seen many times. The chain joins TRBV12-3 or TRBV12-4 to TRBJ2-3; 16 nucleotides align to TRBD2. The CDR3 loop spans 15 amino acids. The V gene end was trimmed by 10 bases and the J gene end by 2 bases; junction bases not matched to a gene: 3. Here the CDR3 reads CATGTSGRDTDTQYF. CDR3 in DNA: TGTGCCACTGGGACTAGCGGGAGGGACACAGATACGCAGTATTTT.

The chain joins TRBV20-1 to TRBJ1-1, with D possibly TRBD1 on 6 matching bases. The CDR3 sequence is 14 residues long. Looked up from germline, CDR1 is DFQATT and CDR2 is SNEGSKA (reference sequence). Trimming removed 5 bases from V and 4 bases from J, with 17 bases in between. The chain's CDR3 is CSAAYTGSGTEAFF. The CDR3 region has the DNA TGCAGTGCTGCATACACAGGGTCGGGCACTGAAGCTTTCTTT.

The rearrangement uses TRBV2 and TRBJ1-5; tentative D call: TRBD1 (6 bases). Germline V gene data show CDR1 as SNHLY and CDR2 as FYNNEI. The CDR3 covers 15 residues. V shed 6 bases and J shed 0 bases, with 12 bases lying between them. The CDR3 here is CASRPDRNSNQPQHF. DNA of the CDR3: TGTGCCAGCAGACCCGACAGGAATAGCAATCAGCCCCAGCATTTT.

This clonotype has only a few counts. The chain combines TRBV20-1 with TRBJ1-5; D is unclear. Germline V gene data show CDR1 as DFQATT and CDR2 as SNEGSKA (reference sequence). V was trimmed by 3 bases and J by 2 bases, leaving 11 bases between them. This CDR3 is 14 amino acids long. The CDR3 nucleotides read TGCAGTGCTAGTCCGGCGAGGGGCAATCAGCCCCAGCATTTT. It specifies CSASPARGNQPQHF.

This clonotype was detected once. This sequence joins TRBV29-1 and TRBJ2-1; a weak D match, TRBD1 (5 bases). The CDR3 is made up of 12 amino acids. V lost 3 bases and J 4 bases, leaving 7 bases between the germline ends. Per the germline V gene, CDR1 is SQVTM and CDR2 is ANQGSEA. In DNA, the CDR3 is TGCAGCGTTGATCGACAGTACAATGAGCAGTTCTTC. It specifies CSVDRQYNEQFF.

In this sample, this clonotype turned up many times. This chain uses TRBV11-2 with TRBJ1-4; D gene ambiguous. Trimming left V 1 base short and J 8 bases short, with 8 bases between. CDR1 SGHAT and CDR2 FQNNGV come from the germline V gene. This CDR3 is built from 13 residues. Written as DNA, the CDR3 is TGTGCCAGCAGCTTAGTTTTTTCGGAAAAACTGTTTTTT. As protein: CASSLVFSEKLFF. Complete variable domain (other parts from reference TRBV11-2 and TRBJ1-4): EAGVAQSPRYKIIEKRQSVAFWCNPISGHATLYWYQQILGQGPKLLIQFQNNGVVDDSQLPKDRFSAERLKGVDSTLKIQPAKLEDSAVYLCASSLVFSEKLFFGSGTQLSVL.

This clonotype was found a few times. The chain links TRBV6-1 to TRBJ1-6, with 8 bases identical to TRBD1. Unmatched junction bases numbered 6, after V lost 6 bases and J lost 8 bases. The germline gives CDR1 MNHNS, CDR2 SASEGT. This CDR3 region has 14 residues. This CDR3 is CASRATGADSPLHF. In DNA, the CDR3 is TGTGCCAGCAGGGCGACAGGGGCGGATTCACCCCTCCACTTT.

Note on this clonotype: A much bigger clone sits one base away, suggesting this may be a read error. This likely comes from a read error, as the CDR3 has no conserved phenylalanine or tryptophan at its end. The CDR3: CSATRTGLNTEAFL. In nucleotides, the CDR3 is TGCAGTGCTACTCGGACAGGTTTGAACACTGAAGCTTTCCTT. V usage is TRBV20-1 and J usage is TRBJ1-1; TRBD1 agrees at 7 bases. V was clipped by 4 bases and J by 0 bases; unmatched bases: 5. The CDR3 is 14 residues long. Germline assignment: CDR1 DFQATT and CDR2 SNEGSKA (reference sequence).

This clonotype appeared a single time. The chain couples TRBV10-3 to TRBJ2-2, with 7 positions matching TRBD1. V lost 0 bases, J lost 5 bases, and 3 bases stayed unmatched. In germline, CDR1 is ENHRY, CDR2 SYGVKD. This CDR3 region has 15 residues. The DNA of the CDR3 is TGTGCCATCAGTGAGTCGAGGGGGCGGACCGGGGAGCTGTTTTTT. This gives the protein CAISESRGRTGELFF.

A few counts support this clonotype. The chain joins TRBV7-8 to TRBJ1-1; TRBD1 is a possible D gene (6 bases). The germline V gene encodes CDR1 SGHVS and CDR2 FQNEAQ. V was shortened by 1 base and J by 0 bases, with 12 bases between the two germline ends. The CDR3 runs 16 residues. CDR3 sequence (DNA): TGTGCCAGCAGCTTAGGGGGCAGGGGTATGAACACTGAAGCTTTCTTT. It is translated as CASSLGGRGMNTEAFF.

V and J are TRBV27 and TRBJ1-1; D gene unclear. This CDR3 is 16 amino acids long. The germline V gene has CDR1 MNHEY and CDR2 SMNVEV (reference sequence). Trimming stripped 4 bases from V and 2 bases from J, with 17 bases between. The CDR3 loop is CASSSIVGKGNTEAFF. The CDR3 nucleotides are TGTGCCAGCAGTTCGATCGTGGGCAAAGGTAACACTGAAGCTTTCTTT.

The DNA for the CDR3 is TGCAGTGCTAGAGACCAAGGGGGTGATAGCAATCAGCCCCAGCATTTT. Protein: CSARDQGGDSNQPQHF. The chain recombines TRBV20-1 with TRBJ1-5; TRBD1 might be the D (6 bases). The CDR3 is 16 amino acids. Trimming shortened V by 0 bases and J by 0 bases, and 12 bases separated the two germline ends. The germline V gene has CDR1 DFQATT and CDR2 SNEGSKA (reference sequence).

The gene calls are TRBV19 and TRBJ1-5; 7 positions agree with TRBD1. The CDR3 runs to 16 residues. V was clipped by 3 bases and J by 1 base; unmatched bases: 6. Per the germline V gene, CDR1 is LNHDA and CDR2 is SQIVND (reference sequence). CDR3 sequence reads: CASSIVPQGSNQPQHF. For the CDR3, the DNA is TGTGCCAGTAGTATCGTACCACAGGGGAGCAATCAGCCCCAGCATTTT.

This clonotype appeared many times. This chain connects TRBV14 to TRBJ2-5; 11 bases are a match to TRBD2. J lost 1 base, V lost 1 base, and 5 bases had no gene match. The germline CDR1 and CDR2 sequences are SGHDN and FVKESK. The CDR3 contains 17 residues. The CDR3 protein is CASSQVRLAGIQETQYF. The CDR3 DNA reads TGTGCCAGCAGCCAAGTGAGACTAGCGGGGATCCAAGAGACCCAGTACTTC.

The chain joins TRBV30 to TRBJ2-3; no firm D call. This CDR3 has 11 amino acids. CDR1 is GTSNPN, CDR2 SVGIG, per germline (reference sequence). V was pared by 5 bases and J by 2 bases, with 5 bases between. Here the CDR3 reads CAWGYTDTQYF. The CDR3 DNA is TGTGCCTGGGGGTACACAGATACGCAGTATTTT. Full variable domain (rest looked up from reference TRBV30 and TRBJ2-3): SQTIHQWPATLVQPVGSPLSLECTVEGTSNPNLYWYRQAAGRGLQLLFYSVGIGQISSEVPQNLSASRPQDRQFILSSKKLLLSDSGFYLCAWGYTDTQYFGPGTRLTVL.

This clonotype was recorded a few times. The V call is TRBV5-5, the J call TRBJ2-7; D remains ambiguous. Trimming pared 2 bases from V and 3 bases from J, leaving 9 bases between. The CDR3 totals 13 residues. Germline V gene sequence: CDR1 SGHKS, CDR2 YYEKEE (reference sequence). CDR3 coding DNA: TGTGCCAGCAGCTTTCAGGAGATCTACGAGCAGTACTTC. Translated, it gives CASSFQEIYEQYF.

This clonotype came up a few times. This chain joins TRBV6-5 and TRBJ1-2; the D gene is possibly TRBD1 (5 bases). The CDR3 consists of 13 residues. Germline V gene data show CDR1 as MNHEY and CDR2 as SVGAGI. V was clipped by 2 bases and J by 4 bases, with 8 bases between them. For the CDR3, the DNA is TGTGCCAGCAGTTACCCGACAGCCTATGGCTACACCTTC. As protein: CASSYPTAYGYTF.

This clonotype was counted a few times. This probably arose from a read error, given a far larger clone one base away. This sequence joins TRBV7-9 and TRBJ1-1, with D hard to call. The V end was cut by 1 base, the J end by 0 bases, with 6 bases between. The CDR3 runs 14 residues. Germline V lookup: CDR1 SEHNR, CDR2 FQNEAQ (reference sequence). CDR3: CASSLERVNTEAFF. CDR3 DNA sequence: TGTGCCAGCAGCTTAGAGAGGGTGAACACTGAAGCTTTCTTT.

This clonotype was seen more than once but under ten times. V gene TRBV20-1 combines with J gene TRBJ2-7; 12 bases agree with TRBD2. This CDR3 comprises 12 residues. Germline-derived CDR1 and CDR2 are DFQATT and SNEGSKA (reference sequence). V lost 5 bases to trimming and J lost 7 bases; unmatched junction nucleotides: 3. CDR3 nucleotide sequence: TGCAGTGCTCGGACTAGCGGGATAGAGCAGTACTTC. Encoded protein: CSARTSGIEQYF.

This clonotype is a singleton in its sample. A clone one base away is much larger, so this may be a read error. The chain recombines TRBV7-2 with TRBJ2-7, with D tentatively TRBD2 (5 bases). The CDR3 has 15 amino acids. The germline V and J ends were trimmed by 8 bases and 4 bases, with 21 bases remaining between them. Germline CDR1 SGHTA, CDR2 FQGNSA. In DNA form, the CDR3 reads TGTGCCAGCGGCTCTCGGGCTCCCCGGGGATACGAGCAGTACTTC. It translates to CASGSRAPRGYEQYF. Variable domain in full (rest from reference TRBV7-2 and TRBJ2-7): GAGVSQSPSNKVTEKGKDVELRCDPISGHTALYWYRQSLGQGLEFLIYFQGNSAPDKSGLPSDRFSAERTGGSVSTLTIQRTQQEDSAVYLCASGSRAPRGYEQYFGPGTRLTVT.

The rearrangement uses TRBV6-2 or TRBV6-3 and TRBJ1-5, with 8 positions matching TRBD1. Trimming removed 6 bases from V and 7 bases from J; junction bases left unmatched: 11. Germline V gene lookup returns CDR1 MNHEY and CDR2 SVGEGT. This CDR3 comprises 15 residues. This CDR3 is CASRKDREYRQPQHF. CDR3 DNA sequence: TGTGCCAGCAGGAAGGACAGGGAGTATCGACAGCCCCAGCATTTT.

This clonotype was picked up a small number of times. The chain has TRBV5-1 and TRBJ2-7, with 9 bases aligning to TRBD2. The CDR3 totals 16 residues. The trim removed 4 bases at V and 2 bases at J, leaving 10 bases unmatched. CDR1 SGHRS and CDR2 YFSETQ come from the germline V gene. The CDR3 nucleotides are TGCGCCAGCAGCAGAACCGGGACTAGCAGAACCTACGAGCAGTACTTC. Its protein product is CASSRTGTSRTYEQYF.

This clonotype has only a few counts. The chain joins TRBV30 to TRBJ1-1; D gene ambiguous. V was trimmed by 5 bases and J by 0 bases, leaving 10 bases between them. Germline CDR1 is GTSNPN and CDR2 is SVGIG (reference sequence). This CDR3 spans 13 amino acids. This CDR3 reads CAWYPRMNTEAFF. CDR3 coding DNA: TGTGCCTGGTATCCCCGCATGAACACTGAAGCTTTCTTT.